A selection of T cell receptor beta chains follows, all from one sample in a study of OX40 agonist ivuxolimab in advanced cancers. Sequencing was performed with immunoSEQ multiplex PCR; in TCRdb, only in-frame clones are kept and a portion is missing. The table has about 73,000 clones, around 84% seen once; the top ten hold just under 2.5%. The sequencing here drew on CD4+ or CD8+ T cells sorted from blood, taken in a trial of the OX40 agonist ivuxolimab. These receptors all stem from an adult with an advanced solid tumor such as melanoma, head and neck, liver or kidney cancer. Each CDR3 is given with its conserved first and last residue. Fields, in order: D gene, J gene, clone size, V gene, CDR3 DNA, CDR3 protein. A D gene is named only where the DNA matches it firmly. Not every row has a clone size; where given, it reads once, few, many or a size class.

TRBD1 | TRBJ2-3 | . | TRBV7-9 | TGTGCCAGCAGCCCGGGACAGGGGCCCACAGATACGCAGTATTTT | CASSPGQGPTDTQYF
. | TRBJ2-4 | . | TRBV15 | TGTGCCACCGGGGGGACCAAAAACATTCAGTACTTC | CATGGTKNIQYF
. | TRBJ1-1 | . | TRBV30 | TGTGCCTGGAGTGTATTTGGGCAGGGGTTCACTGAAGCTTTCTTT | CAWSVFGQGFTEAFF
TRBD2 | TRBJ2-1 | . | TRBV4-3 | TGCGCCAGCAGCCCCTTCTACATCTCTAGCGGGAGACACAATGAGCAGTTCTTC | CASSPFYISSGRHNEQFF
. | TRBJ1-4 | . | TRBV5-5 | TGTGCCAGCAGCTTGTCAGGGGTAATTAATGAAAAACTGTTTTTT | CASSLSGVINEKLFF
. | TRBJ2-1 | . | TRBV7-2 | TGTGCCAGCAGCTTCGGGCGGGGTTACAATGAGCAGTTCTTC | CASSFGRGYNEQFF
. | TRBJ2-6 | . | TRBV6-5 | TGTGCCAGCAGTCCAATCAGGGCCCTCGTCCTGACTTTC | CASSPIRALVLTF
TRBD2 | TRBJ2-1 | . | TRBV7-3 | TGTGCCAGCAGCTTTGAGGGACTAGCGGGACCGGATGAGCAGTTCTTC | CASSFEGLAGPDEQFF
TRBD1 | TRBJ2-1 | . | TRBV7-2 | TGTGCCAGCAGCTCCCGGGACAGGGGCTACAATGAGCAGTTCTTC | CASSSRDRGYNEQFF
. | TRBJ1-3 | . | TRBV5-5 | TGTGCCAGCAGCTCCCGCTACAGGGATTACGGAAACACCATATATTTT | CASSSRYRDYGNTIYF
. | TRBJ1-3 | . | TRBV7-8 | TGTGCCAGCACCCGGAGGGGACGAAACACCATATATTTT | CASTRRGRNTIYF
. | TRBJ1-5 | . | TRBV7-2 | TGTGCCAGCAGCTACACAACCTGGACCAGCGGAATAAATCAGCCCCAGCATTTT | CASSYTTWTSGINQPQHF
. | TRBJ1-3 | . | TRBV27 | TGTGCCAGCAGTTTAGGGGGCTCTGGAAACACCATATATTTT | CASSLGGSGNTIYF
. | TRBJ1-5 | . | TRBV6-5 | TGTGCCAGCAGTTACTCGGATAGGCAGCCCCAGCATTTT | CASSYSDRQPQHF
. | TRBJ1-2 | once | TRBV7-8 | TGTGCCAGCAGCACGCTAAAAGACTTTAACTATGGCTACACCTTC | CASSTLKDFNYGYTF
. | TRBJ2-7 | . | TRBV6-1 | TGTGCCAGCAGCCTACGGGGTCCCCTCGAGCAGTACTTC | CASSLRGPLEQYF
. | TRBJ1-5 | . | TRBV7-2 | TGTGCCAGCAGCTATTACAATCAGCCCCAGCATTTT | CASSYYNQPQHF
TRBD1 | TRBJ1-2 | . | TRBV27 | TGTGCCAGCAGTTTCGGGGACAGGGGGCTAGGTGGCTACACCTTC | CASSFGDRGLGGYTF
. | TRBJ1-2 | . | TRBV5-1 | TGCGCCAGCAGTTACGACAGAAACTATGGCTACACCTTC | CASSYDRNYGYTF
. | TRBJ1-1 | . | TRBV4-2 | TGTGCCAGCAGCCCGGACCGCAGGAACACTGAAGCTTTCTTT | CASSPDRRNTEAFF
. | TRBJ2-5 | . | TRBV7-2 | TGTGCCAGCAGCTTTCACGAGACCCAGTACTTC | CASSFHETQYF
. | TRBJ2-5 | . | TRBV5-1 | TGCGCCAGCAGCTTGGACTCAGCAGAGACCCAGTACTTC | CASSLDSAETQYF
TRBD2 | TRBJ2-3 | few | TRBV14 | TGTGCCAGCAGCCACCGACTAGCGGGGGGCACAGATACGCAGTATTTT | CASSHRLAGGTDTQYF
TRBD1 | TRBJ2-7 | . | TRBV5-1 | TGCGCCAGCAGCTCAAGCGACAGGGGCGAGCAGTACTTC | CASSSSDRGEQYF
. | TRBJ1-5 | few | TRBV19 | TGTGCCAGTAGCATACCAGATCAGCCCCAGCATTTT | CASSIPDQPQHF
TRBD1 | TRBJ2-5 | . | TRBV7-3 | TGTGCCAGCAGCTCCGGGGACAGGTCAGGAGAGACCCAGTACTTC | CASSSGDRSGETQYF
. | TRBJ2-3 | . | TRBV9 | TGTGCCAGCAGTCCCCAGAATCGGGGGCGGGATACGCAGTATTTT | CASSPQNRGRDTQYF
. | TRBJ2-3 | . | TRBV28 | TGTGTCTCCGGGACCCCCTGGGATACGCAGTATTTT | CVSGTPWDTQYF
. | TRBJ1-1 | . | TRBV5-1 | TGCGCCAGCAGCTTCTCCTCGGGGGTGAACACTGAAGCTTTCTTT | CASSFSSGVNTEAFF
TRBD1 | TRBJ2-1 | once | TRBV6-1 | TGTGCCAGCAGTCAAGGACAGGGAAAGTTCTTC | CASSQGQGKFF